Here is one T cell receptor (beta chain) with its context. One entry per CDR3 protein results from TCRdb running MiXCR on the RT-PCR reads. The table shows approximately 140,000 distinct CDR3 sequences, with roughly two fifths occurring only once. These data belong to a study of patients and donors after allogeneic stem cell transplantation. This TCR derives from a human donor who was either an allogeneic HSCT recipient or a stem cell or donor lymphocyte infusion donor (not recorded which). It is not recorded whose cells these are; they may come from a transplant donor. Sequences were obtained from blood, either unsorted or a sorted T cell fraction (not recorded which).

DNA of the CDR3: TGTGCCAGCAGTTACCGACCGGGACGCCTGCATCGGAACACTGAAGCTTTCTTT. Amino acids: CASSYRPGRLHRNTEAFF. The chain recombines TRBV6-5 with TRBJ1-1; D might be TRBD1 (5 bases). This CDR3 has 18 residues. In germline, CDR1 is MNHEY, CDR2 SVGAGI. The V end was cut by 2 bases, the J end by 1 base, with 20 bases between.